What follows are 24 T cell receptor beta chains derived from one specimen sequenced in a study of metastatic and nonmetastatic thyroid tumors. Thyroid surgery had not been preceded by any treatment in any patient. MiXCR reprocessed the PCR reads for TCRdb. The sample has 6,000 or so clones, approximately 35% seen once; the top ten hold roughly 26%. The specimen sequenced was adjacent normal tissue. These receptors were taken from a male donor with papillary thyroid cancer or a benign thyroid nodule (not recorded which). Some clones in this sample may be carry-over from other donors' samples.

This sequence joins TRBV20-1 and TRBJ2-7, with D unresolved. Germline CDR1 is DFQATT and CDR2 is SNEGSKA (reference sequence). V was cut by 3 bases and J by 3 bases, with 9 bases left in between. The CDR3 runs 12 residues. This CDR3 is CSARFQIYEQYF. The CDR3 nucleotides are TGCAGTGCTAGGTTTCAGATCTACGAGCAGTACTTC.

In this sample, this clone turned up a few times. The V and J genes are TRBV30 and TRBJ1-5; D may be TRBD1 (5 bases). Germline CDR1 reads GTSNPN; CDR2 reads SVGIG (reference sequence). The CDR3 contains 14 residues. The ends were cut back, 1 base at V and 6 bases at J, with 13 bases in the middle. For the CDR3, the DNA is TGTGCCTGGAGTGCATCTCCGGGGGGTCAGCCCCAGCATTTT. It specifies CAWSASPGGQPQHF.

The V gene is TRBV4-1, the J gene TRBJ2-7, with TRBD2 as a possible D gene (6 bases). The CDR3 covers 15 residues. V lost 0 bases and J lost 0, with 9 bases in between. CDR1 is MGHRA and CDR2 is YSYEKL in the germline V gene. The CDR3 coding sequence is TGCGCCAGCAGCCAAGAGCCCGGGGGCTCCTACGAGCAGTACTTC. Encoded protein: CASSQEPGGSYEQYF.

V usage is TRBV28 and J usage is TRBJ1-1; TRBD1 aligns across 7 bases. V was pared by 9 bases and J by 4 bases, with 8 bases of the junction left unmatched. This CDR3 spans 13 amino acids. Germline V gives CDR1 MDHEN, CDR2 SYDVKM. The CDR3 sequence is CASQTGRVTEAFF. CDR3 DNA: TGTGCCAGTCAGACAGGGAGGGTCACTGAAGCTTTCTTT.

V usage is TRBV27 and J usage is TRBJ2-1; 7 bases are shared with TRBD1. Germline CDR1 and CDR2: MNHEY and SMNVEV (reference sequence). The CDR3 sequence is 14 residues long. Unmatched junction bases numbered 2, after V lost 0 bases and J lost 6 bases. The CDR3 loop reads CASSLSAGGNEQFF. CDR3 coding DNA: TGTGCCAGCAGTTTATCGGCAGGGGGCAATGAGCAGTTCTTC.

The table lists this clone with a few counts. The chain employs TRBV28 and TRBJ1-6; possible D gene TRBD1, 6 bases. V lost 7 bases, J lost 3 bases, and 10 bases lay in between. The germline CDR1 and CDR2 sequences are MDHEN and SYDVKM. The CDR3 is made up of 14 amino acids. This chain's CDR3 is CASTKTGYNSPLHF. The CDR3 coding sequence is TGTGCCAGCACCAAGACAGGCTATAATTCACCCCTCCACTTT.

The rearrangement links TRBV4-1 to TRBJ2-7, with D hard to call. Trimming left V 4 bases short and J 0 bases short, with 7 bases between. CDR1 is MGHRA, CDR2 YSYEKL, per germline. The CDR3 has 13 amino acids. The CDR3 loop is CASSPPLSYEQYF. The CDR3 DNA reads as TGCGCCAGCAGCCCCCCCCTCTCCTACGAGCAGTACTTC.

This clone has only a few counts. Here the CDR3 reads CASSPRTGDTIYF. The CDR3 DNA is TGTGCCAGCAGTCCCCGGACAGGAGACACCATATATTTT. V is TRBV27 and J is TRBJ1-3, with 7 nucleotides matching TRBD1. The CDR3 length is 13 residues. The ends lost 5 bases at V and 8 bases at J; junction bases unmatched: 6. Germline CDR1 MNHEY, CDR2 SMNVEV (reference sequence).

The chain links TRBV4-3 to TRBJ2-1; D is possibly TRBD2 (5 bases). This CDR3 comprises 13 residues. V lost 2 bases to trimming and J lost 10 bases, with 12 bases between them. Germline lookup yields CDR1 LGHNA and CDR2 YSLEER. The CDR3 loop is CASSQIRTGEQFF. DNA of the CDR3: TGCGCCAGCAGCCAAATTAGGACGGGAGAGCAGTTCTTC.

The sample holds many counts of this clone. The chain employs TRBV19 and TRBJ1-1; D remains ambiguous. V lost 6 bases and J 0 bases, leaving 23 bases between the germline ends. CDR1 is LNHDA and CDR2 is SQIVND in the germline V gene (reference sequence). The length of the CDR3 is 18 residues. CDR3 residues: CASRWDGGSEKLNTEAFF. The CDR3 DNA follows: TGTGCCAGTAGATGGGATGGAGGTTCGGAGAAGTTGAACACTGAAGCTTTCTTT.

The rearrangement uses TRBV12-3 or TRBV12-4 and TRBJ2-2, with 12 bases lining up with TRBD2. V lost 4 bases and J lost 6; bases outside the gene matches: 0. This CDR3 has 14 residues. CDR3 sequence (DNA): TGTGCCAGCAGTTCTAGCGGGGGGGCCGGGGAGCTGTTTTTT. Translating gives CASSSSGGAGELFF.

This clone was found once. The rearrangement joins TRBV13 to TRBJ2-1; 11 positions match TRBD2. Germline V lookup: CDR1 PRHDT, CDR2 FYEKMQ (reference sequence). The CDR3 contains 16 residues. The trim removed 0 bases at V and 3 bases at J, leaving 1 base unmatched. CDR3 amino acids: CASSLGTSGDYNEQFF. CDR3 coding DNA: TGTGCCAGCAGCTTAGGGACTAGCGGGGACTACAATGAGCAGTTCTTC.

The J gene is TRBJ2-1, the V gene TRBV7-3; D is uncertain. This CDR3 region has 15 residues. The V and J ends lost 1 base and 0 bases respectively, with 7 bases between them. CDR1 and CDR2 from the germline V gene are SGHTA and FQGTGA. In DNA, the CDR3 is TGTGCCAGCAGCTTAAGACAAGGCTCCTACAATGAGCAGTTCTTC. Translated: CASSLRQGSYNEQFF.

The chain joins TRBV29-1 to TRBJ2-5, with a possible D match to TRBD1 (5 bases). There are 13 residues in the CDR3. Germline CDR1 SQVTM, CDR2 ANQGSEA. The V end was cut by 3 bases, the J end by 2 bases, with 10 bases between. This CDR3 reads CSVDNYRQETQYF. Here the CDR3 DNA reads TGCAGCGTTGATAATTACAGGCAAGAGACCCAGTACTTC.

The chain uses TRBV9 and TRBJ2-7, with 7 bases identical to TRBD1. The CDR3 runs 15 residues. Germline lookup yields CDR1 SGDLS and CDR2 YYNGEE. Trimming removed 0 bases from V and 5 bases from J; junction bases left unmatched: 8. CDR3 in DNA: TGTGCCAGCAGCGTAGGACAGGGTGGGATCCACGAGCAGTACTTC. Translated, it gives CASSVGQGGIHEQYF.

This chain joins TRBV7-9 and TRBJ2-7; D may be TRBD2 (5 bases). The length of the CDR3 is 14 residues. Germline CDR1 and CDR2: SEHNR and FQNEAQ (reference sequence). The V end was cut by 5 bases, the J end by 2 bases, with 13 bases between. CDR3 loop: CASSKPGSPYEQYF. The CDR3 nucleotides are TGTGCCAGCAGCAAGCCGGGATCCCCCTACGAGCAGTACTTC.

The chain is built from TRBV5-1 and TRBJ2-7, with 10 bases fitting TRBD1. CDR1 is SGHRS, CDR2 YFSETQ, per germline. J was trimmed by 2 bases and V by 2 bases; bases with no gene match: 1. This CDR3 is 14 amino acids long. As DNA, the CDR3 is TGCGCCAGCAGCTTAGGACAGGGGGCCTACGAGCAGTACTTC. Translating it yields CASSLGQGAYEQYF.

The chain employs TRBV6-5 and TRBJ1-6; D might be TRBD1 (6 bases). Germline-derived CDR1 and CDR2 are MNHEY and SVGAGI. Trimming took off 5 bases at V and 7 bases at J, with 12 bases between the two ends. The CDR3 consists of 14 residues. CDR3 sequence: CASSTRGDNSPLHF. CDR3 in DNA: TGTGCCAGCAGTACTAGGGGGGACAATTCACCCCTCCACTTT.

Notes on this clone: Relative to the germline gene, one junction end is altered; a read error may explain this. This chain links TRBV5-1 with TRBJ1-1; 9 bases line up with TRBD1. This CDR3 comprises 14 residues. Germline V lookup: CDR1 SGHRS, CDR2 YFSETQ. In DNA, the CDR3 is TGCGCCAGCAGCTGGGGGACAGGGCGCCTTGAAGCTTTCTTC. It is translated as CASSWGTGRLEAFF.

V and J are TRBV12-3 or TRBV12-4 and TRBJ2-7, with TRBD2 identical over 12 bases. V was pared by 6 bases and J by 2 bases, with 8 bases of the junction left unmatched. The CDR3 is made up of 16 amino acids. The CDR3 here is CASSDGLAGPPYEQYF. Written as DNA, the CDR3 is TGTGCCAGCAGCGACGGACTAGCGGGACCCCCCTACGAGCAGTACTTC.

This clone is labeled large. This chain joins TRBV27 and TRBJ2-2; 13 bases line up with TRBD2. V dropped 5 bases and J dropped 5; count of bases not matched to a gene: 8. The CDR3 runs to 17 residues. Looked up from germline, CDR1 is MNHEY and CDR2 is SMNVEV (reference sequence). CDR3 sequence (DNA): TGTGCCAGCAGTCGGACTAGCGGGGGAGTAACAACCGGGGAGCTGTTTTTT. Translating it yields CASSRTSGGVTTGELFF.

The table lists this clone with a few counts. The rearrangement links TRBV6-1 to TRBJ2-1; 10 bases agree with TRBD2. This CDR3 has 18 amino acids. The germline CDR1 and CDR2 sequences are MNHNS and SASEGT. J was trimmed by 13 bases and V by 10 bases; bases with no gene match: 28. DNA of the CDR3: TGTGCCATCATTGAAAACAGCCTCCGGGCAACTAGCGGGAATTATCAGTTCTTC. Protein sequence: CAIIENSLRATSGNYQFF.

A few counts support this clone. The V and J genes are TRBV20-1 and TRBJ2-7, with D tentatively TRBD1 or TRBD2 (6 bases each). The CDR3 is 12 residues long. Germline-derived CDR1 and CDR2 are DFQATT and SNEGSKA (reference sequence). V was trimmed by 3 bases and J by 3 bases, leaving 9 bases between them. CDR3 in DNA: TGCAGTGCTAGGAGGGGGGACTACGAGCAGTACTTC. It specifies CSARRGDYEQYF.

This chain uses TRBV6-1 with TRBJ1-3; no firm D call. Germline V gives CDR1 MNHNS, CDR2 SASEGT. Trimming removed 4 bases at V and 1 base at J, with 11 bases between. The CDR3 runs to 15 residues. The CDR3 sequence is CASSGTLGSGNTIYF. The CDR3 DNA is TGTGCCAGCAGTGGCACTTTGGGGTCTGGAAACACCATATATTTT.